These T cell receptor beta chains were read from a single sample in a study of blood T cell repertoires in COVID-19. Some clones are missing from TCRdb's copy, which holds only in-frame ones; the method was immunoSEQ multiplex PCR. The sample includes approximately 190,000 clones, roughly 90% of them seen just once. The sequenced sample was peripheral blood. The receptor set was obtained from a middle-aged man with acute or convalescent COVID-19. Both conserved end residues are part of each CDR3. A D gene is named only where the DNA matches it firmly. Clone size is given for some rows only: seen once, a few or many times, or a class if the clone is expanded.

abundance	d_gene	v_gene	j_gene	CDR3aa
-	TRBD1	TRBV28	TRBJ2-5	CASSSGQGLETQYF
-	TRBD2	TRBV7-3	TRBJ2-1	CASSGLAGAEQFF
-	TRBD2	TRBV7-9	TRBJ2-5	CASSSWEGVETQYF
-	-	TRBV6-2/TRBV6-3	TRBJ2-4	CASSYESGATGNIQYF
-	-	TRBV20-1	TRBJ1-2	CSAQRPYGYTF
-	-	TRBV4-2	TRBJ1-2	CASSQERVGSYYGYTF
-	-	TRBV27	TRBJ2-2	CASLLFGGTGELFF
-	TRBD2	TRBV5-4	TRBJ2-3	CASSPGLAGYTDTQYF
-	TRBD1	TRBV7-2	TRBJ1-5	CASSLEGTGYQPQHF
-	TRBD1	TRBV6-5	TRBJ1-1	CASSFHRGEAFF
-	-	TRBV5-1	TRBJ1-3	CASSLPRDSGNTIYF
-	-	TRBV4-1	TRBJ1-2	CASSPRIGIYGYTF
-	-	TRBV28	TRBJ1-6	CASSLGGQRNSPLHF
-	TRBD1	TRBV19	TRBJ1-3	CASSTSGTGIGNTIYF
-	TRBD1	TRBV6-2/TRBV6-3	TRBJ1-1	CASSRGTGMITEAFF
-	-	TRBV6-5	TRBJ2-7	CASSYGRSIYEQYF
few	TRBD1	TRBV28	TRBJ1-2	CASSPIGTAYGYTF
-	-	TRBV10-3	TRBJ2-2	CAISLNTGELFF
-	-	TRBV28	TRBJ2-1	CASSHPPGWPYNEQFF
-	TRBD2	TRBV7-6	TRBJ2-1	CASSLSGGLYNEQFF
-	-	TRBV3-1/TRBV3-2	TRBJ1-6	CASSQGSRFNSPLHF
-	-	TRBV24-1	TRBJ1-2	CATSDGGPGYTF
once	TRBD1	TRBV28	TRBJ2-7	CASSVTGAVHEQYF
once	-	TRBV18	TRBJ1-5	CASSSGLIADQPQHF
-	TRBD2	TRBV5-4	TRBJ2-5	CASSSGTSGGAGQETQYF
-	TRBD2	TRBV19	TRBJ2-1	CASRGGAFYNEQFF
-	-	TRBV7-2	TRBJ2-2	CASSLSAGIDSGELFF
few	TRBD1	TRBV12-3/TRBV12-4	TRBJ1-2	CASSLGTGYGYTF
-	TRBD2	TRBV29-1	TRBJ2-3	CSVVLAGGTDTQYF
-	TRBD2	TRBV9	TRBJ2-3	CASSGGLAGVLTDTQYF
-	-	TRBV10-3	TRBJ1-2	CAISESSGAITNYGYTF
-	TRBD1	TRBV7-2	TRBJ2-1	CASSAGTVSYNEQFF
-	TRBD1	TRBV7-8	TRBJ2-2	CASRGPGQGISGELFF
few	TRBD1	TRBV16	TRBJ1-5	CASSTQGADQPQHF
-	TRBD2	TRBV9	TRBJ2-1	CASSVPGTSGNEQFF